This T cell receptor beta chain was identified in a study of T cell repertoires in cytomegalovirus infection. Study findings and constraints: The ex vivo response was dominated by HLA-C-restricted CMV-specific TCR beta clonotypes.

There are a few counts of this clonotype. What it recognizes is unknown. TCRdb re-derived calls from the reads in MiXCR, one entry per CDR3 protein. This table has approximately 910,000 distinct CDR3 sequences, around 32% appearing once. This CDR3 region has 16 residues. The V gene lost 4 bases and the J gene lost 0 bases, with 13 bases spanning the gap. CDR1 and CDR2 from the germline V gene are LNHDA and SQIVND (reference sequence). The chain joins TRBV19 to TRBJ2-1, with D possibly TRBD1 on 6 matching bases. The sequencing used cultured CD8+ T cells from PBMCs, collected from culture after CMV antigen stimulation. The TCR comes from a human donor in good health (CMV status not recorded). Some clones in this sample may be carry-over from other donors' samples. The CDR3 sequence is CASSTLTGRSYNEQFF. CDR3 bases: TGTGCCAGTAGTACCTTGACAGGCCGCTCCTACAATGAGCAGTTCTTC.